Each of the 15 T cell receptor beta chains below was sequenced from the same sample in a study of shared clonotypes between healthy human individuals. Here immunoSEQ multiplex PCR was the method, and the copy in TCRdb shows in-frame clones only, minus some. The table records about 670,000 clones, approximately 79% of them present only once. The sample taken for sequencing was memory CD4+ T cells sorted from blood. Subset noted: CD45RA-negative fraction. These receptors all come from a woman aged 25-40 years in good health.

The chain uses TRBV11-2 and TRBJ2-5; TRBD1 matches at 9 bases. Germline V gene sequence: CDR1 SGHAT, CDR2 FQNNGV. With V trimmed by 6 bases and J by 5 bases, 10 bases remained unmatched. This CDR3 has 15 residues. CDR3 coding DNA: TGTGCCAGCAGTCCGAACAGGGGGCTTCTGGAGACCCAGTACTTC. Translating gives CASSPNRGLLETQYF.

This chain links TRBV10-1 with TRBJ2-5; TRBD1 aligns across 7 bases. The trim removed 2 bases at V and 4 bases at J, leaving 1 base unmatched. This CDR3 spans 13 amino acids. The V gene's germline CDR1 is WNHNN and CDR2 SYGVQD (reference sequence). The CDR3 is CASSERQGETQYF. CDR3 DNA: TGCGCCAGCAGTGAGCGACAGGGAGAGACCCAGTACTTC.

The CDR3 here is CASSKLAGGGDEQFF. The CDR3 DNA is TGTGCCAGCAGTAAACTAGCGGGAGGAGGCGATGAGCAGTTCTTC. The chain carries TRBV2 and TRBJ2-1; 12 nucleotides match TRBD2. Per the germline V gene, CDR1 is SNHLY and CDR2 is FYNNEI. The CDR3 has 15 residues. J was trimmed by 8 bases and V by 5 bases; bases with no gene match: 7.

The chain joins TRBV29-1 to TRBJ2-2; maybe TRBD2 (6 bases). V was shortened by 3 bases and J by 1 base, with 6 bases between the two germline ends. CDR3 length: 13 amino acids. Germline V gives CDR1 SQVTM, CDR2 ANQGSEA. CDR3 coding DNA: TGCAGCGTTGACGGGGGGAACACCGGGGAGCTGTTTTTT. This translates into CSVDGGNTGELFF.

This clone was counted only a few times. The chain combines TRBV7-9 with TRBJ1-2, with TRBD1 matching over 7 bases. CDR3 size: 16 residues. From germline, CDR1 is SEHNR and CDR2 FQNEAQ (reference sequence). J lost 4 bases, V lost 1 base, and 9 bases had no gene match. This chain's CDR3 is CASSLGYDRDLYGYTF. The CDR3 bases are TGTGCCAGCAGCTTAGGATACGACAGGGACCTCTATGGCTACACCTTC. Combining the CDR3 with reference TRBV7-9 and TRBJ1-2 gives the whole variable domain DTGVSQNPRHKITKRGQNVTFRCDPISEHNRLYWYRQTLGQGPEFLTYFQNEAQLEKSRLLSDRFSAERPKGSFSTLEIQRTEQGDSAMYLCASSLGYDRDLYGYTFGSGTRLTVV.

This clone has a handful of counts. V is TRBV6-5 and J is TRBJ1-1; 9 positions match TRBD1. The junction had 5 bases not matched to a gene; V was cut back by 4 bases and J by 5 bases. The CDR3 is 14 amino acids. The germline CDR1 and CDR2 sequences are MNHEY and SVGAGI. CDR3 in DNA: TGTGCCAGCAGTTCTGTGGACAGGGGTACTGAAGCTTTCTTT. This gives the protein CASSSVDRGTEAFF.

The chain is built from TRBV6-1 and TRBJ1-5, with 8 nucleotides matching TRBD1. This CDR3 has 15 amino acids. V shed 2 bases and J 6 bases; nucleotides not matched to a gene: 6. Germline values: CDR1 MNHNS, CDR2 SASEGT. CDR3 residues: CASSEMGTGGQPQHF. In nucleotides, the CDR3 is TGTGCCAGCAGTGAAATGGGGACAGGAGGTCAGCCCCAGCATTTT.

The chain combines TRBV7-6 with TRBJ2-7; TRBD1 aligns across 12 bases. CDR3 size: 16 residues. Germline CDR1 and CDR2: SGHVS and FNYEAQ. With 5 bases clipped from V and 3 bases from J, the junction kept 8 bases outside the gene matches. This CDR3 is CASSPNRDRGRYEQYF. Here the CDR3 DNA reads TGTGCCAGCAGCCCAAACCGGGACAGGGGGCGCTACGAGCAGTACTTC.

The chain is built from TRBV5-1 and TRBJ1-2, with D uncertain. The CDR3 covers 12 residues. Looked up from germline, CDR1 is SGHRS and CDR2 is YFSETQ. V was pared by 0 bases and J by 8 bases, with 8 bases between. The CDR3 DNA reads TGCGCCAGCAGCTTGGCTTGGGAGGGCTACACCTTC. Amino acids: CASSLAWEGYTF.

The chain is built from TRBV15 and TRBJ2-7, with 7 positions matching TRBD1. The CDR3 runs to 15 residues. Trimming removed 2 bases from V and 0 bases from J; junction bases left unmatched: 4. Per germline, CDR1 LNHNV and CDR2 YYDKDF (reference sequence). CDR3 sequence: CATSRNRGFSYEQYF. In nucleotides, the CDR3 is TGTGCCACCAGCAGAAACAGGGGATTCTCCTACGAGCAGTACTTC. Full variable domain (remainder filled in from reference TRBV15 and TRBJ2-7): DAMVIQNPRYQVTQFGKPVTLSCSQTLNHNVMYWYQQKSSQAPKLLFHYYDKDFNNEADTPDNFQSRRPNTSFCFLDIRSPGLGDTAMYLCATSRNRGFSYEQYFGPGTRLTVT.

This rearrangement joins TRBV5-4 to TRBJ2-7, with 7 bases matching TRBD2. This CDR3 is built from 15 residues. Trimming cost V 2 bases and J 3 bases; bases outside gene matches: 8. CDR1 is SGHNT, CDR2 YYREEE, per germline (reference sequence). This CDR3 reads CASSLTGLPRYEQYF. The DNA for the CDR3 is TGTGCCAGCAGCTTAACGGGACTACCTCGCTACGAGCAGTACTTC.

The genes are TRBV11-1 and TRBJ2-7; D is undetermined. CDR3 size: 15 residues. Germline V gene data show CDR1 as SGHAT and CDR2 as FQDESV (reference sequence). V lost 0 bases and J lost 0, with 9 bases in between. As DNA, the CDR3 is TGTGCCAGCAGCTTAGCAGCAGGTATCTCCTACGAGCAGTACTTC. Residues: CASSLAAGISYEQYF. The full variable domain, completed using reference TRBV11-1 and TRBJ2-7, is EAEVAQSPRYKITEKSQAVAFWCDPISGHATLYWYRQILGQGPELLVQFQDESVVDDSQLPKDRFSAERLKGVDSTLKIQPAELGDSAMYLCASSLAAGISYEQYFGPGTRLTVT.

This clone has more than one count but fewer than ten. The genes are TRBV19 and TRBJ1-4; 9 bases fit TRBD1. Germline V gives CDR1 LNHDA, CDR2 SQIVND (reference sequence). V shed 6 bases and J 8 bases; nucleotides not matched to a gene: 7. CDR3 length: 14 residues. The CDR3, as DNA: TGTGCCAGTAGGGCCGGGACAGGGCGCGAAAAACTGTTTTTT. Residues: CASRAGTGREKLFF.

The chain uses TRBV11-2 and TRBJ2-7; D might be TRBD1 (6 bases). Trimming removed 5 bases from V and 2 bases from J, with 10 bases in between. CDR3 size: 13 residues. CDR1 and CDR2 from the germline V gene are SGHAT and FQNNGV. The CDR3 reads CASSPGQTYEQYF. The DNA for the CDR3 is TGTGCCAGCAGCCCGGGACAAACCTACGAGCAGTACTTC.

This sequence joins TRBV28 and TRBJ2-5; D may be TRBD2 (5 bases). Germline-derived CDR1 and CDR2 are MDHEN and SYDVKM. V shed 6 bases and J shed 6 bases, with 11 bases lying between them. CDR3 length: 12 amino acids. DNA of the CDR3: TGTGCCAGCAGAAGTCGGAGGCAGACCCAGTACTTC. It specifies CASRSRRQTQYF.